This T cell receptor beta chain is drawn from a study of T cell responses to AZD1222 COVID-19 vaccine. Broader study findings: Every sample of the repertoires postdated the peak T cell response. Reportedly, nearly half the spike-specific TCRs target unmutated variant regions. Females outnumbered males among donors, who were mostly white British; clonal diversity was possibly underestimated.

Looked up from germline, CDR1 is KGHSH and CDR2 is LQKENI. The CDR3 loop spans 15 amino acids. V shed 2 bases and J shed 5 bases, with 15 bases lying between them. A note on this clone: The antigen is not known.

Second-dose recipients at about 4 or about 12 weeks were treated as one pooled group. Data came from immunoSEQ multiplex PCR; TCRdb stores just in-frame clones and leaves some out. The sample has some 200,000 clones; approximately 90% are singletons. The starting material was peripheral blood, obtained 28 days after the second AZD1222 dose. V and J are TRBV18 and TRBJ1-1; D is perhaps TRBD1 (6 bases). This receptor was obtained from an adult who received the AZD1222 COVID-19 vaccine. In nucleotides, the CDR3 is TGTGCCAGCTCACCATTAACAGGGATGTGGACTGAAGCTTTCTTT. Translating it yields CASSPLTGMWTEAFF.